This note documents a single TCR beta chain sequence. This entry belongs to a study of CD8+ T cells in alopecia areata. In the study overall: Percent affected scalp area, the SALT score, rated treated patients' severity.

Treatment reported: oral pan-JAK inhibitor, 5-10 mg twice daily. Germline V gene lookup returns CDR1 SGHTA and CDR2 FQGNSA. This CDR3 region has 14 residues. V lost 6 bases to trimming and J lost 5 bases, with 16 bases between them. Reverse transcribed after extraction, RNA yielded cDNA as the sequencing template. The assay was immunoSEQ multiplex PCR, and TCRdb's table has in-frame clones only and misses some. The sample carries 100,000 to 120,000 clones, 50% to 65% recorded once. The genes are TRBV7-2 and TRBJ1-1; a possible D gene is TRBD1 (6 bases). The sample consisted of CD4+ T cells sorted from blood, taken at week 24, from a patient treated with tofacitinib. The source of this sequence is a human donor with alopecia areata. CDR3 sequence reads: CASREQAGATEAFF. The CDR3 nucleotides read TGTGCCAGCAGGGAACAGGCAGGGGCTACTGAAGCTTTCTTT.